This entry lists 8 T cell receptor beta chains sequenced from one sample in a study of T-cell reconstitution after alpha-beta-depleted transplantation in children. It was with unique molecular identifiers that the TCRbeta library was prepared. TCRdb called the PCR reads again in MiXCR, with one record for every CDR3 protein. This sample yields thousands of distinct CDR3 sequences, of which over 12% are seen a single time; less than 7% belongs to the top ten. This specimen consisted of PBMCs, obtained before TCRalphabeta/CD19-depleted stem cell transplant. These receptors came from a boy younger than 18 with acute lymphoblastic leukemia, due to receive a stem cell transplant.

By share, this clonotype ranks as medium-sized. The V and J genes are TRBV18 and TRBJ2-5, with D unclear. The V gene's germline CDR1 is KGHSH and CDR2 LQKENI. This CDR3 is 13 amino acids long. Deletions cut 2 bases from V and 0 bases from J, with 4 bases between. DNA for the CDR3: TGTGCCAGCTCACCAGGGTACCAAGAGACCCAGTACTTC. This sequence encodes CASSPGYQETQYF. Together with reference TRBV18 and TRBJ2-5, the CDR3 gives the full variable domain: NAGVMQNPRHLVRRRGQEARLRCSPMKGHSHVYWYRQLPEEGLKFMVYLQKENIIDESGMPKERFSAEFPKEGPSILRIQQVVRGDSAAYFCASSPGYQETQYFGPGTRLLVL.

This clonotype qualifies as medium-sized. The rearrangement links TRBV7-9 to TRBJ2-7, with TRBD2 as a possible D gene (5 bases). Germline V CDR1 and CDR2: SEHNR, FQNEAQ (reference sequence). This CDR3 contains 17 residues. V was shortened by 6 bases and J by 1 base, with 22 bases between the two germline ends. The CDR3 DNA follows: TGTGCCAGCAGTTCCGAGGGTGGGGAGAGAGGGTCCTACGAGCAGTACTTC. It is translated as CASSSEGGERGSYEQYF.

This clonotype ranks as medium-sized (0.01 to 0.1%). This chain uses TRBV20-1 with TRBJ2-4; D is uncertain. The CDR3 sequence is 14 residues long. With 5 bases removed from V and 0 bases from J, the gap between germline ends came to 11 bases. CDR1 DFQATT and CDR2 SNEGSKA come from the germline V gene (reference sequence). This CDR3 reads CSAVLSKAKNIQYF. DNA of the CDR3: TGCAGTGCTGTTTTGTCCAAAGCCAAAAACATTCAGTACTTC.

Many counts were recorded for this clonotype. The chain recombines TRBV6-7 with TRBJ2-4, with TRBD2 matching 12 bases. TRBV6-7 is designated an ORF whose function remains uncertain. CDR3 length: 14 residues. V lost 7 bases, J lost 7 bases, and 5 bases stayed unmatched. This CDR3 is CASKLAGGPNIQYF. The CDR3 DNA reads TGTGCCAGCAAACTAGCGGGGGGCCCGAACATTCAGTACTTC.

The table lists this clonotype with a few counts. One end of the junction varies from germline; a read error may be responsible. CDR3 nucleotide sequence: TGTGCCAGGAGCCCGGGACTGTGGAGCTCTGGGGCCAACGTCCTGACTTTC. Amino acid sequence: CARSPGLWSSGANVLTF. The rearrangement joins TRBV4-2 to TRBJ2-6; a weak D match, TRBD2 (6 bases). Germline V CDR1 and CDR2: LGHNA, YNFKEQ. The CDR3 runs to 17 residues.

The sample holds many counts of this clonotype. This chain links TRBV15 with TRBJ1-5; D not resolved. The germline V gene has CDR1 LNHNV and CDR2 YYDKDF (reference sequence). V lost 5 bases and J 5 bases, leaving 10 bases between the germline ends. This CDR3 comprises 13 residues. In nucleotides, the CDR3 is TGTGCCACCAGCCCGTGGTCGGATCAGCCCCAGCATTTT. This encodes CATSPWSDQPQHF.

This clonotype has a handful of counts. The chain has TRBV5-8 and TRBJ1-1; no clear D gene. This CDR3 has 16 amino acids. CDR1 is SGHTS, CDR2 YDEGEE, per germline. Trimming stripped 0 bases from V and 0 bases from J, with 12 bases between. This chain's CDR3 is CASSLVTSWMNTEAFF. CDR3 nucleotide sequence: TGTGCCAGCAGCTTGGTGACCTCCTGGATGAACACTGAAGCTTTCTTT.

In its sample, this clonotype is medium-sized. V is TRBV14 and J is TRBJ1-4; TRBD1 might be the D (6 bases). The CDR3 consists of 15 residues. V shed 4 bases and J shed 4 bases, with 13 bases lying between them. Germline-derived CDR1 and CDR2 are SGHDN and FVKESK. CDR3 nucleotides: TGTGCCAGCAGCCGGAACAGGGCCATTAATGAAAAACTGTTTTTT. Protein product: CASSRNRAINEKLFF.